This T cell receptor (beta chain) was observed in a study of cytomegalovirus exposure and HLA in healthy donors. The PCR contained 60 Vbeta and 13 Jbeta primers. Some clones are missing from TCRdb's copy, which holds only in-frame ones; the method was immunoSEQ multiplex PCR. The sample lists under 55,000 clones, about three quarters seen once, with approximately 2.7% in the top ten. As concerns this clone: Its antigen is undetermined.

Germline lookup yields CDR1 MNHEY and CDR2 SVGAGI. There are 14 residues in the CDR3. V shed 5 bases and J 4 bases; nucleotides not matched to a gene: 6. Broader study findings: Generally TCR sequences proved uncommon, though certain public TCRs appeared in numerous donors. In vitro data verified a few CMV-associated chains as specific for CMV antigens.

Sequencing was carried out using PBMCs. This sequence was found in a man aged 18 to 29 in good health and CMV-seronegative. The V gene is TRBV6-5, the J gene TRBJ1-2; 8 nucleotides match TRBD1. CDR3 nucleotide sequence: TGTGCCAGCAGTAGAGACAGGGGCAGCTATGGCTACACCTTC. Translation gives CASSRDRGSYGYTF.